What follows are 6 T cell receptor beta chains derived from one specimen sequenced in a study of T cells in Graves' hyperthyroidism and ophthalmopathy. TCR beta CDR3 sequences were amplified from RNA transcripts. The primer set for the first-round RT-PCR of the TCR CDR3 was HTBI. TCRdb passed the multiplex PCR reads through MiXCR, listing each CDR3 protein once. The data show approximately 530,000 distinct CDR3 sequences, 20% seen once. Specimen: blood. These receptors were collected from a man aged 40-55 years with Graves' ophthalmopathy.

V gene TRBV20-1 combines with J gene TRBJ2-7, with 11 bases identical to TRBD2. The germline gives CDR1 DFQATT, CDR2 SNEGSKA (reference sequence). The CDR3 is made up of 15 amino acids. J was trimmed by 6 bases and V by 3 bases; bases with no gene match: 10. This CDR3 reads CSASVVTSGALEQYF. In DNA, the CDR3 is TGCAGTGCTAGCGTCGTGACTAGCGGGGCTCTCGAGCAGTACTTC.

Many counts were recorded for this clonotype. The chain uses TRBV2 and TRBJ1-5, with 12 bases that match TRBD1. The CDR3 sequence is 14 residues long. Trimming removed 4 bases from V and 5 bases from J; junction bases left unmatched: 0. Germline loops: CDR1 SNHLY, CDR2 FYNNEI. The CDR3 DNA reads as TGTGCCAGCAGTGGGGACAGGGGGCATCAGCCCCAGCATTTT. It encodes CASSGDRGHQPQHF.

The chain uses TRBV6-1 and TRBJ1-2; 7 nucleotides agree with TRBD1. The CDR3 runs 13 residues. Germline CDR1 is MNHNS and CDR2 is SASEGT. After removal of 7 bases from V and 4 bases from J, the junction contained 6 bases not matched to a gene. CDR3 residues: CASMSTGAYGYTF. The CDR3 nucleotides are TGTGCCAGCATGTCAACAGGGGCCTATGGCTACACCTTC.

This clonotype came up a few times. This chain uses TRBV6-1 with TRBJ2-4; no clear D. Germline V gives CDR1 MNHNS, CDR2 SASEGT. The CDR3 covers 12 residues. Trimming cost V 1 base and J 8 bases, with 6 bases left between them. The CDR3 here is CASSEGRYIQYF. The CDR3 DNA sequence: TGTGCCAGCAGTGAAGGTAGATACATTCAGTACTTC.

The chain recombines TRBV5-1 with TRBJ2-7; 7 nucleotides align to TRBD2. Germline CDR1 reads SGHRS; CDR2 reads YFSETQ. V shed 2 bases, J shed 0 bases, and the junction held 8 bases outside the gene matches. The CDR3 totals 16 residues. The CDR3: CASSLAAGISSYEQYF. In DNA form, the CDR3 reads TGCGCCAGCAGCTTAGCAGCGGGGATTAGCTCCTACGAGCAGTACTTC.

This clonotype was found many times. The chain has TRBV2 and TRBJ1-5, with 10 nucleotides matching TRBD1. Per the germline V gene, CDR1 is SNHLY and CDR2 is FYNNEI. The V and J ends lost 5 bases and 1 base, in that order; junction bases with no gene match: 2. This CDR3 comprises 15 residues. CDR3 amino acids: CASSKDRGSNQPQHF. The CDR3 DNA reads as TGTGCCAGCAGTAAGGACAGGGGGAGCAATCAGCCCCAGCATTTT.